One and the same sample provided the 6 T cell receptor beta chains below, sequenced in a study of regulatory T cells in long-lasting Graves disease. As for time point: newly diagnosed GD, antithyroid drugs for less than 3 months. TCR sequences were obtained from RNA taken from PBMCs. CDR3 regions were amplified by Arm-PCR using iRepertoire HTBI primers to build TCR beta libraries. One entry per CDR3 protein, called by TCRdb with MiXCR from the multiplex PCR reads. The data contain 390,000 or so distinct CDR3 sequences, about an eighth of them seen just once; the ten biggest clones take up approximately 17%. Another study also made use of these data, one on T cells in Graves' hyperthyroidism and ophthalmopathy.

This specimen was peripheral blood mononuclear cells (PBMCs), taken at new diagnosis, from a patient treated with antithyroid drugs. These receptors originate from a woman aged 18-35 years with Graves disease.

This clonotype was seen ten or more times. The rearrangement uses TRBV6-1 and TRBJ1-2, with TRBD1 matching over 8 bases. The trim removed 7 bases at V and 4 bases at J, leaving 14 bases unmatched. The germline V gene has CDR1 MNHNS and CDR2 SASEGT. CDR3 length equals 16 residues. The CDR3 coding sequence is TGTGCCAGCACGCGGACAGGGAAGGGGTTGTCCTATGGCTACACCTTC. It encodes CASTRTGKGLSYGYTF.

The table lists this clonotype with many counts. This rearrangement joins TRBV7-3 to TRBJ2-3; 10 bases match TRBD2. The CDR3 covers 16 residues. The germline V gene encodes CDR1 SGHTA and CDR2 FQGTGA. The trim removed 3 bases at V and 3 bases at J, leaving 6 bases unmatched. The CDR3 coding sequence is TGTGCCAGCAGCTTTAGCGGGAGGCCGGGGACAGATACGCAGTATTTT. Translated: CASSFSGRPGTDTQYF. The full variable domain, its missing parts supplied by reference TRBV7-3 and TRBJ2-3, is GAGVSQTPSNKVTEKGKYVELRCDPISGHTALYWYRQSLGQGPEFLIYFQGTGAADDSGLPNDRFFAVRPEGSVSTLKIQRTERGDSAVYLCASSFSGRPGTDTQYFGPGTRLTVL.

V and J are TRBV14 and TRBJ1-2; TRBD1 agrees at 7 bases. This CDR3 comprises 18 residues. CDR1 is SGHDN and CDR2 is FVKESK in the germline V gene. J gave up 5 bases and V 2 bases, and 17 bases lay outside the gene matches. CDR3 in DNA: TGTGCCAGCAGCCAAAGGAATCGGGACAGATCTACAAATTATGGCTACACCTTC. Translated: CASSQRNRDRSTNYGYTF. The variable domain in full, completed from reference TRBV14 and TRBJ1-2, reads EAGVTQFPSHSVIEKGQTVTLRCDPISGHDNLYWYRRVMGKEIKFLLHFVKESKQDESGMPNNRFLAERTGGTYSTLKVQPAELEDSGVYFCASSQRNRDRSTNYGYTFGSGTRLTVV.

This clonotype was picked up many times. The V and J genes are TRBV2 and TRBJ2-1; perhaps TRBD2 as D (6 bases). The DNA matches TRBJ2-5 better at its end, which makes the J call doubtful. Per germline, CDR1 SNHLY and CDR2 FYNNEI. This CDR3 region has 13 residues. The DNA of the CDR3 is TGTGCCAGCACACGGGAGATCCAAGAGACCCAGTACTTC. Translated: CASTREIQETQYF.

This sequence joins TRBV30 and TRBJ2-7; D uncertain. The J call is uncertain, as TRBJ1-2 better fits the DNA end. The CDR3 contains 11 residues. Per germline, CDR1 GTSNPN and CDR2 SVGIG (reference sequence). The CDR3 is CAWSVIRGYTF. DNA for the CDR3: TGTGCCTGGAGTGTTATCCGGGGCTACACCTTC.

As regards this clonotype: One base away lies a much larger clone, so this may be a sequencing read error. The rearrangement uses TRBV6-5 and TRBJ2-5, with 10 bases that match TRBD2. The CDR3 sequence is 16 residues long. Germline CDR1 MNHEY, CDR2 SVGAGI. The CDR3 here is CGSSYPSGSLKETQYF. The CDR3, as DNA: TGTGGCAGCAGTTACCCTAGCGGGAGTTTAAAAGAGACCCAGTACTTC.